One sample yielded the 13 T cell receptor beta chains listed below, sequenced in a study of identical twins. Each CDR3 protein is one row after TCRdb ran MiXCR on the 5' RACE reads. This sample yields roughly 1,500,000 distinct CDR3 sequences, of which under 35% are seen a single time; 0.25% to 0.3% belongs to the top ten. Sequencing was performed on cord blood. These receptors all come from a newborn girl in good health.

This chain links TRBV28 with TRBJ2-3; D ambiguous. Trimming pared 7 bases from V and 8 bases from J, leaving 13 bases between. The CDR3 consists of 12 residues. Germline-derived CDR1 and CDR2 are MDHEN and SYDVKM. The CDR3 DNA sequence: TGTGCCAGCACCAGCTTCACGGGTACGCAGTATTTT. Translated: CASTSFTGTQYF.

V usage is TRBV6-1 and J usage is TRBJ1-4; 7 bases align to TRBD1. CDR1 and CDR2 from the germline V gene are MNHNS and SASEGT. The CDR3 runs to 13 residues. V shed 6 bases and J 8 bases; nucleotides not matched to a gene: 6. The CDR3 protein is CASRAGGREKLFF. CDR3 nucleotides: TGTGCCAGCAGAGCAGGGGGAAGGGAAAAACTGTTTTTT.

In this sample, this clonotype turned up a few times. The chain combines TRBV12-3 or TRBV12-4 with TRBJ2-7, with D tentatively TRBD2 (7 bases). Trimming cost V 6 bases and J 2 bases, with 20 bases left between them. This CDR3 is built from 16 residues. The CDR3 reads CASRNDRGANPYEQYF. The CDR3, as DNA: TGTGCCAGCAGAAACGACCGGGGGGCGAACCCCTACGAGCAGTACTTC.

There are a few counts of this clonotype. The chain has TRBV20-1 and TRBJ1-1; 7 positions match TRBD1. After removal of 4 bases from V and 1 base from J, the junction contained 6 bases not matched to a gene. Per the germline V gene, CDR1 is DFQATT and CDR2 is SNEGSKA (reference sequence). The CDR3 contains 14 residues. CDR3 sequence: CSAIEKGANTEAFF. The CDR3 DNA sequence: TGCAGTGCTATCGAGAAGGGGGCGAACACTGAAGCTTTCTTT.

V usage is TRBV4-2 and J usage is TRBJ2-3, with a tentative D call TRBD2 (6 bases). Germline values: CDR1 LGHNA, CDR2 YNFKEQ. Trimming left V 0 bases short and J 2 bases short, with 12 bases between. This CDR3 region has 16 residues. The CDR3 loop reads CASSQEGGALTDTQYF. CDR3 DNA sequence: TGTGCCAGCAGCCAAGAGGGGGGAGCCCTCACAGATACGCAGTATTTT.

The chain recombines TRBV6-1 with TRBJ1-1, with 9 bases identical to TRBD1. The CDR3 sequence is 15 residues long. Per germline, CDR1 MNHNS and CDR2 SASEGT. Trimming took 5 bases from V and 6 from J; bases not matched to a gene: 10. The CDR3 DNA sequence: TGTGCCAGCAGTCTCGGGACAGGGCTTTTGGCTGAAGCTTTCTTT. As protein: CASSLGTGLLAEAFF.

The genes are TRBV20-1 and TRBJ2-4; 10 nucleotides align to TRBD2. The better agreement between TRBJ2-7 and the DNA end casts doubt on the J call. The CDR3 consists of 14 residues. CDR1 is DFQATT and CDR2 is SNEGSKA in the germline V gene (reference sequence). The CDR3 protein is CSATPLAGVLEQYF. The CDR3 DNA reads TGCAGTGCTACCCCCCTAGCGGGGGTACTCGAGCAGTACTTC.

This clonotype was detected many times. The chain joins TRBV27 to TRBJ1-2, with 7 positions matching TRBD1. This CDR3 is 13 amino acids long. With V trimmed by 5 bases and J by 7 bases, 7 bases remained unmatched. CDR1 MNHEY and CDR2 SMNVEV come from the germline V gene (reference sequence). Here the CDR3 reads CASSPDRESGYTF. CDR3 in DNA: TGTGCCAGCAGTCCTGACAGGGAGAGTGGCTACACCTTC.

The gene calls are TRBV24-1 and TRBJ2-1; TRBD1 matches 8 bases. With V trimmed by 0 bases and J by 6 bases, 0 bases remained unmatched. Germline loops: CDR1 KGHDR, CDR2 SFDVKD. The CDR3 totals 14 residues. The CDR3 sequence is CATSDLTGGNEQFF. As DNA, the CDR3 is TGTGCCACCAGTGATTTGACAGGGGGCAATGAGCAGTTCTTC.

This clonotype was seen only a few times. In DNA, the CDR3 is TGTGCCAGCAGTCGAGTGACAGGGGGTGGCACTGAAGCTTTCTTT. Amino acid sequence: CASSRVTGGGTEAFF. The rearrangement joins TRBV6-2 or TRBV6-3 to TRBJ1-1, with TRBD1 matching over 9 bases. The V gene end was trimmed by 5 bases and the J gene end by 4 bases; junction bases not matched to a gene: 8. Germline values: CDR1 MNHEY, CDR2 SVGEGT. The CDR3 runs 15 residues.

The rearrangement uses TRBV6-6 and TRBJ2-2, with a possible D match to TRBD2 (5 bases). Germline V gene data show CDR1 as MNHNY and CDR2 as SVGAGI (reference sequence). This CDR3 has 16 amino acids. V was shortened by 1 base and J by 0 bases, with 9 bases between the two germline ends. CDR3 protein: CASSYYRTANTGELFF. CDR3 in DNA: TGTGCCAGCAGTTACTACCGGACTGCGAACACCGGGGAGCTGTTTTTT.

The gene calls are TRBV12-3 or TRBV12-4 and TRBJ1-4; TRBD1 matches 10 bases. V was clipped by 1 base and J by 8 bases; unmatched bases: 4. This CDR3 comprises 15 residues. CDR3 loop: CASSLGQGAGEKLFF. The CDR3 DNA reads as TGTGCCAGCAGTTTAGGACAGGGGGCTGGGGAAAAACTGTTTTTT.

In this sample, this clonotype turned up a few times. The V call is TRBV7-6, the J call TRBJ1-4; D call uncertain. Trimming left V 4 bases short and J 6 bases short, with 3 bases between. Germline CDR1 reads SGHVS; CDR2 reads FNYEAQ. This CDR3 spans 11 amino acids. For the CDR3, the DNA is TGTGCCAGCAGCTGCGATGAAAAACTGTTTTTT. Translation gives CASSCDEKLFF.